Listed below are T cell receptor beta chains from one sample, sequenced in a study of shared clonotypes between healthy human individuals. Clones were read by immunoSEQ multiplex PCR, and TCRdb kept only the in-frame ones, dropping some. This sample has under 650,000 clones, with 95% to 97% found just once. The sequencing input was naive CD4+ T cells sorted from blood. These receptor sequences come from a woman in her twenties or thirties in good health. The CDR3 runs from the conserved cysteine through the conserved F or W. A D gene is named only where the DNA matches it firmly. Only part of the rows carry a size: once, few, many, or a class if the clone is expanded.

>TRBV18|once|NA|TRBJ2-1
CASSPGGRGSYNEQFF
TGTGCCAGCTCACCAGGTGGCCGAGGCTCCTACAATGAGCAGTTCTTC
>TRBV4-1|NA|TRBD1|TRBJ2-6
CASSQARTGGFSGANVLTF
TGCGCCAGCAGCCAAGCTCGGACAGGGGGCTTTTCTGGGGCCAACGTCCTGACTTTC
>TRBV5-5|once|NA|TRBJ2-7
CASSSGFYEQYF
TGTGCCAGCAGCTCAGGGTTCTACGAGCAGTACTTC
>TRBV7-9|NA|TRBD1|TRBJ2-7
CASSRTGGNYEQYF
TGTGCCAGCAGTCGGACAGGGGGAAACTACGAGCAGTACTTC
>TRBV14|NA|TRBD2|TRBJ2-2
CASISCWSGGLDTGELFF
TGTGCCAGCATAAGCTGCTGGTCGGGAGGTTTAGACACCGGGGAGCTGTTTTTT
>TRBV28|NA|NA|TRBJ1-3
CASSPPTAGSGNTIYF
TGTGCCAGCAGTCCGCCTACGGCCGGCTCTGGAAACACCATATATTTT
>TRBV20-1|NA|NA|TRBJ2-1
CSANRDNEQFF
TGCAGTGCAAACAGGGATAATGAGCAGTTCTTC
>TRBV5-1|NA|NA|TRBJ1-2
CASSLQDNYGYTF
TGCGCCAGCAGCTTGCAGGATAACTATGGCTACACCTTC
>TRBV27|NA|TRBD1|TRBJ1-2
CASSLGQGAGYTF
TGTGCCAGCAGTTTAGGACAGGGGGCCGGCTACACCTTC
>TRBV2|NA|TRBD2|TRBJ2-1
CASRDLAGVVNEQFF
TGTGCCAGCAGAGATCTAGCGGGAGTTGTGAATGAGCAGTTCTTC
>TRBV5-4|NA|NA|TRBJ2-6
CASSDEKAGFLSGANVLTF
TGTGCCAGCAGCGACGAAAAAGCAGGGTTCCTCTCTGGGGCCAACGTCCTGACTTTC
>TRBV5-1|NA|TRBD1|TRBJ1-4
CASSRRGTGDEKLFF
TGCGCCAGCAGCCGAAGGGGGACAGGGGACGAAAAACTGTTTTTT
>TRBV10-3|NA|NA|TRBJ2-1
CAISSGWSGTYNEQFF
TGTGCCATCAGTAGCGGGTGGTCGGGCACCTACAATGAGCAGTTCTTC
>TRBV27|NA|TRBD2|TRBJ2-1
CASSQTSGSIYEQFF
TGTGCCAGCAGTCAGACTAGCGGGAGTATTTATGAGCAGTTCTTC
>TRBV6-1|NA|TRBD1|TRBJ2-5
CASTWTGLGETQYF
TGTGCCAGCACGTGGACAGGGCTAGGGGAGACCCAGTACTTC
>TRBV28|NA|TRBD1|TRBJ1-5
CASSSGTGGPQPQHF
TGTGCCAGCAGTTCCGGGACAGGCGGCCCTCAGCCCCAGCATTTT
>TRBV19|NA|TRBD2|TRBJ2-7
CASSPWGLADSYEQYF
TGTGCCAGTAGTCCTTGGGGACTAGCGGACTCCTACGAGCAGTACTTC
>TRBV18|NA|TRBD1|TRBJ2-1
CASSPVPGQGYYNEQFF
TGTGCCAGCTCACCAGTACCAGGACAGGGGTACTACAATGAGCAGTTCTTC
>TRBV18|NA|NA|TRBJ1-1
CASSPEFGGTGTEAFF
TGTGCCAGCTCACCTGAATTCGGGGGGACGGGCACTGAAGCTTTCTTT
>TRBV7-8|NA|NA|TRBJ2-7
CASSLRLAVQGSYEQYF
TGTGCCAGCAGCTTAAGGCTAGCGGTCCAGGGGTCCTACGAGCAGTACTTC
>TRBV10-2|NA|NA|TRBJ1-5
CASSESGGRNQPQHF
TGCGCCAGCAGTGAGTCTGGGGGGCGGAATCAGCCCCAGCATTTT
>TRBV5-6|NA|TRBD1|TRBJ2-7
CASSLGDRALYEQYF
TGTGCCAGCAGCTTGGGGGACAGGGCCTTATACGAGCAGTACTTC
>TRBV7-8|NA|NA|TRBJ2-2
CASSTRRDTGELFF
TGTGCCAGCAGCACCCGCCGGGACACCGGGGAGCTGTTTTTT
>TRBV28|once|TRBD1|TRBJ1-2
CASRTGYGYTF
TGTGCCAGTCGGACAGGCTATGGCTACACCTTC
>TRBV5-1|NA|NA|TRBJ1-1
CASSLMGRELEAFF
TGCGCCAGCAGCCTAATGGGACGGGAGCTTGAAGCTTTCTTT
>TRBV5-1|NA|TRBD1|TRBJ1-1
CASSLGQVNTEAFF
TGCGCCAGCAGCCTTGGACAGGTGAACACTGAAGCTTTCTTT
>TRBV18|few|TRBD1|TRBJ1-1
CASSPGTEVGAFF
TGTGCCAGCTCGCCCGGGACAGAGGTCGGAGCTTTCTTT
>TRBV11-2|NA|NA|TRBJ1-1
CASSPRWATEAFF
TGTGCCAGCAGCCCGAGATGGGCCACTGAAGCTTTCTTT
>TRBV6-6|NA|NA|TRBJ2-2
CASSYRGNTGELFF
TGTGCCAGCAGTTACAGGGGGAACACCGGGGAGCTGTTTTTT
>TRBV28|NA|NA|TRBJ2-1
CASSSRRHSYNEQFF
TGTGCCAGTTCTTCCCGGCGGCACTCCTACAATGAGCAGTTCTTC
>TRBV10-3|NA|TRBD1|TRBJ2-3
CAISRDRGKTDTQYF
TGTGCCATCAGTCGGGACAGGGGTAAGACAGATACGCAGTATTTT
>TRBV19|NA|TRBD2|TRBJ2-7
CASTPGTSGSYEQYF
TGTGCCAGTACCCCGGGCACTAGCGGGAGCTACGAGCAGTACTTC
>TRBV2|NA|NA|TRBJ2-3
CASRRQGTDTQYF
TGTGCCAGCAGACGGCAGGGCACAGATACGCAGTATTTT
>TRBV6-1|NA|NA|TRBJ1-1
CASSEQQGASTEAFF
TGTGCCAGCAGTGAACAGCAGGGCGCGAGCACTGAAGCTTTCTTT
>TRBV5-4|NA|NA|TRBJ2-7
CASSLDGGGAYEQYF
TGTGCCAGCAGCTTGGACGGCGGAGGGGCCTACGAGCAGTACTTC
>TRBV6-4|NA|TRBD2|TRBJ2-7
CASSDPRTSGSSGYEQYF
TGTGCCAGCAGTGACCCTCGGACTAGCGGGAGTTCGGGGTACGAGCAGTACTTC
>TRBV5-4|NA|NA|TRBJ1-3
CASSFEHSGNTIYF
TGTGCCAGCAGCTTCGAGCACTCTGGAAACACCATATATTTT
>TRBV11-3|NA|TRBD2|TRBJ2-7
CASSFAGEDYEQYF
TGTGCCAGCAGCTTTGCGGGGGAAGACTACGAGCAGTACTTC
>TRBV5-1|NA|TRBD1|TRBJ1-2
CASSPGQGVGYTF
TGCGCCAGCAGCCCGGGACAGGGAGTAGGCTACACCTTC
>TRBV10-3|NA|NA|TRBJ2-2
CAISEGQGSFIGELFF
TGTGCCATCAGTGAGGGGCAGGGATCTTTTATCGGGGAGCTGTTTTTT
>TRBV11-3|NA|TRBD2|TRBJ2-1
CASSHTSGGYNEQFF
TGTGCCAGCAGCCATACTAGCGGGGGATACAATGAGCAGTTCTTC
>TRBV19|NA|NA|TRBJ1-5
CASSKRTAWGGQPQHF
TGTGCCAGTAGTAAAAGGACGGCCTGGGGAGGGCAGCCCCAGCATTTT
>TRBV19|NA|NA|TRBJ2-5
CASSTTGRKETQYF
TGTGCCAGTAGTACAACGGGACGGAAAGAGACCCAGTACTTC
>TRBV19|NA|NA|TRBJ2-2
CASANTGELFF
TGTGCCAGCGCCAACACCGGGGAGCTGTTTTTT
>TRBV28|NA|NA|TRBJ2-7
CASFGPLSYEQYF
TGTGCCAGCTTTGGGCCTCTCTCCTACGAGCAGTACTTC
>TRBV2|NA|NA|TRBJ2-7
CASSDGAGSGYEQYF
TGTGCCAGCAGTGATGGGGCGGGGTCGGGCTACGAGCAGTACTTC
>TRBV6-4|NA|TRBD1|TRBJ1-2
CASSVQGAEYGYTF
TGTGCCAGCAGTGTACAGGGGGCGGAGTATGGCTACACCTTC
>TRBV5-1|NA|NA|TRBJ1-4
CASSLAAGNEKLFF
TGCGCCAGCAGCTTGGCGGCGGGTAATGAAAAACTGTTTTTT
>TRBV5-1|NA|TRBD2|TRBJ2-7
CASSPAVAGGSYEQYF
TGCGCCAGCAGCCCGGCCGTGGCGGGAGGGTCCTACGAGCAGTACTTC
>TRBV5-1|few|NA|TRBJ2-7
CASSRTTYEQYF
TGCGCCAGCAGCAGGACAACCTACGAGCAGTACTTC
>TRBV7-6|NA|NA|TRBJ2-7
CASSLGLGGMGNEQYF
TGTGCCAGCAGCTTAGGGCTCGGGGGAATGGGGAACGAGCAGTACTTC
>TRBV7-2|NA|NA|TRBJ2-7
CASSFAKGYEQYF
TGTGCCAGCAGCTTTGCCAAGGGATACGAGCAGTACTTC
>TRBV29-1|NA|TRBD2|TRBJ2-7
CSARDYDYEQYF
TGCAGCGCCCGGGACTACGACTACGAGCAGTACTTC
>TRBV6-5|NA|NA|TRBJ2-2
CASSYATGELFF
TGTGCCAGCAGTTACGCAACCGGGGAGCTGTTTTTT